These 5 T cell receptor gamma chains originate from one sample sequenced in a study of Vδ1+ human thymocytes. Points from the study as a whole: Highly polyclonal TRG and TRD repertoires with Gaussian CDR3 length distributions appeared in thymus.

RNA was extracted from the cells and then reverse transcribed. The CDR3 regions were amplified by multiplex PCR from V-gene primers to a constant-region primer. TCRdb redid clone calling on the multiplex PCR reads using CATT. This table holds tens of thousands of gamma-chain clones, around 18% found once. These receptors' antigens are unknown. Material for sequencing was Vdelta1+ gamma-delta thymocytes from the thymus. Indicated subset: FACS-sorted CD3+ TCRalphabeta- TCRVdelta1+ TCRVdelta2- thymocytes. The receptor set was obtained from a boy in the first two years of life who had congenital heart surgery.

Concerning this clone: Other DNA sequences in the same sample also yield this CDR3. V usage is TRGV2 and J usage is TRGJ1 or TRGJ2. There are 14 residues in the CDR3. Looked up from germline, CDR1 is EGSNGY and CDR2 is YDSYNSKV. With V trimmed by 1 base and J by 1 base, 4 bases remained unmatched. The CDR3 DNA sequence: TGTGCCACCTGGGACGGCAAAAATTATTATAAGAAACTCTTT. It yields the protein CATWDGKNYYKKLF.

This chain uses TRGV9 with TRGJ1 or TRGJ2. Germline V lookup: CDR1 GITISATS, CDR2 ISYDGTV (reference sequence). The CDR3 loop spans 13 amino acids. V was clipped by 2 bases and J by 7 bases; unmatched bases: 8. The CDR3 DNA reads TGTGCCTTGTGGGAGGGGGATTGCTATAAGAAACTCTTT. Translation: CALWEGDCYKKLF.

This clone was counted a few times. This sequence joins TRGV9 and TRGJ1 or TRGJ2. The germline gives CDR1 GITISATS, CDR2 ISYDGTV (reference sequence). The ends lost 3 bases at V and 4 bases at J; junction bases unmatched: 12. The CDR3 contains 15 residues. This chain's CDR3 is CALWESLRLYYKKLF. The CDR3 bases are TGTGCCTTGTGGGAGTCCCTACGTTTATATTATAAGAAACTCTTT.

This clone has only a few counts. The rearrangement links TRGV9 to TRGJP1. The V segment lost 7 bases and the J segment 0 bases; nucleotides outside the gene matches: 5. Germline V gene lookup returns CDR1 GITISATS and CDR2 ISYDGTV (reference sequence). There are 14 residues in the CDR3. CDR3 protein: CALCAYTTGWFKIF. The CDR3 DNA reads TGTGCCTTGTGTGCCTATACCACTGGTTGGTTCAAGATATTT.

Notes on this clone: Other DNA sequences of this sample code for an identical CDR3. This chain uses TRGV3 with TRGJ1 or TRGJ2. CDR3 length: 13 amino acids. Germline values: CDR1 VTNTFY, CDR2 YDVSTARD (reference sequence). Trimming took 1 base from V and 4 from J; bases not matched to a gene: 4. The CDR3 here is CATWDRSYYKKLF. The CDR3 DNA sequence: TGTGCCACCTGGGACAGATCCTATTATAAGAAACTCTTT.